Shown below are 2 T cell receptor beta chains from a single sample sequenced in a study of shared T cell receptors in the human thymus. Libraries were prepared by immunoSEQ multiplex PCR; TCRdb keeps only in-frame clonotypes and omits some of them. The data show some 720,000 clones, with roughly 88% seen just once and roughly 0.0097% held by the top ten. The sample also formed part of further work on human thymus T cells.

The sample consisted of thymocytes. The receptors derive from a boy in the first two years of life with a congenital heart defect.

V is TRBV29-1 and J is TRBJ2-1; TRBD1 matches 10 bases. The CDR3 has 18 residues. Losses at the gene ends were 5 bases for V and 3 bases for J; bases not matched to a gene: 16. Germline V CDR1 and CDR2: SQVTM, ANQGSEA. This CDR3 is CSVRRQGALKRGYNEQFF. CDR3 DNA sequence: TGCAGCGTTCGAAGACAGGGGGCGTTAAAGCGGGGCTACAATGAGCAGTTCTTC.

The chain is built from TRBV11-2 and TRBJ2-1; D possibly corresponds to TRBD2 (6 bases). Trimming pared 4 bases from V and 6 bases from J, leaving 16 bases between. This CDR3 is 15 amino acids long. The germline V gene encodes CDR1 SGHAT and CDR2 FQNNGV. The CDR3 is CASSSVSGRGNEQFF. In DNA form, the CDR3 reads TGTGCCAGCAGCTCAGTTAGCGGAAGGGGCAATGAGCAGTTCTTC. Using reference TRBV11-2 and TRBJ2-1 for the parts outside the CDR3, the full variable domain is EAGVAQSPRYKIIEKRQSVAFWCNPISGHATLYWYQQILGQGPKLLIQFQNNGVVDDSQLPKDRFSAERLKGVDSTLKIQPAKLEDSAVYLCASSSVSGRGNEQFFGPGTRLTVL.